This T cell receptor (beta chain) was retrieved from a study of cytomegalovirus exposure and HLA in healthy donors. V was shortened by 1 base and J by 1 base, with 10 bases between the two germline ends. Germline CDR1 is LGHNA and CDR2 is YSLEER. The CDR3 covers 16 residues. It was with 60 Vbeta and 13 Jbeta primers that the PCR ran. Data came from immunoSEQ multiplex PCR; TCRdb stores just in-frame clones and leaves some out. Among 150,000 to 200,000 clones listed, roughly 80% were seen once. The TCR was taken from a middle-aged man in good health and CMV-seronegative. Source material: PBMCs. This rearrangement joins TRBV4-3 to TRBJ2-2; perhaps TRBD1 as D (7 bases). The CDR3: CASSQGRGRNTGELFF. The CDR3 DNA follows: TGCGCCAGCAGCCAAGGGAGGGGGCGGAACACCGGGGAGCTGTTTTTT.